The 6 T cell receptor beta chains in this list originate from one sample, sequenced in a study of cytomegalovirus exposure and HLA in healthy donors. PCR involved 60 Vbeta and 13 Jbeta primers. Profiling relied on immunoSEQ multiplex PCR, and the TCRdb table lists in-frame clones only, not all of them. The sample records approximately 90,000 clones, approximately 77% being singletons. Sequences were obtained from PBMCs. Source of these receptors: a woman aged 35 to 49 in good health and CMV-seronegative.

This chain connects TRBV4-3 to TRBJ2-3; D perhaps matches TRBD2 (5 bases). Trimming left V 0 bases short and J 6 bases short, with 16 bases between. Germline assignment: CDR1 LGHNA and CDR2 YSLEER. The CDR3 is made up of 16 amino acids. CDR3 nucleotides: TGCGCCAGCAGCCAAGATCTCTTCGGGGAGCATGATACGCAGTATTTT. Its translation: CASSQDLFGEHDTQYF.

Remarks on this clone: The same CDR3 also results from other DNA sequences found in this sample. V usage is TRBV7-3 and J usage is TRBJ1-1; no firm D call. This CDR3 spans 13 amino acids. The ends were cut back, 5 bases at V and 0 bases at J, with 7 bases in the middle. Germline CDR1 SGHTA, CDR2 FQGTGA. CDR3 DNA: TGTGCCAGCAGCCCACAGATGAACACTGAAGCTTTCTTT. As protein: CASSPQMNTEAFF.

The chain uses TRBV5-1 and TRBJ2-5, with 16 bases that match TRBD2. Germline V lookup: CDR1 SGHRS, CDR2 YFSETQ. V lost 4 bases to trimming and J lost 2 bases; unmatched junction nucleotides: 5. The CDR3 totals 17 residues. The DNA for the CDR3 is TGCGCCAGCAGCCCGGGGACTAGCGGGGGGGCACAAGAGACCCAGTACTTC. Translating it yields CASSPGTSGGAQETQYF.

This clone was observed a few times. CDR3 sequence: CAAREQGANYGYTF. The CDR3 nucleotides are TGTGCCGCCAGGGAACAGGGGGCTAACTATGGCTACACCTTC. V gene TRBV19 combines with J gene TRBJ1-2; 8 bases are shared with TRBD1. The germline V gene has CDR1 LNHDA and CDR2 SQIVND (reference sequence). Losses at the gene ends were 11 bases for V and 0 bases for J; bases not matched to a gene: 8. The CDR3 covers 14 residues.

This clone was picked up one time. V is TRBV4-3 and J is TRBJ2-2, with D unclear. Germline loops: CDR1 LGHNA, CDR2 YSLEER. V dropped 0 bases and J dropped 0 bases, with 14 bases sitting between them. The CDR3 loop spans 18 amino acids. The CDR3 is CASSQERSTISNTGELFF. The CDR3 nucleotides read TGCGCCAGCAGCCAAGAACGCAGTACGATCTCGAACACCGGGGAGCTGTTTTTT.

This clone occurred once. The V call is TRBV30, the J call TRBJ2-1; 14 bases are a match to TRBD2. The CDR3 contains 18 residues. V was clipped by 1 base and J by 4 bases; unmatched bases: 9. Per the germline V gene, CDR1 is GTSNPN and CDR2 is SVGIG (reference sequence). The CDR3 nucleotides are TGTGCCTGGAGTGGACTAGCGGGGGGGCCTAGCGGGTACAATGAGCAGTTCTTC. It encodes CAWSGLAGGPSGYNEQFF.